The present T cell receptor beta chain was sequenced within a study of blood T cell repertoires in COVID-19. Data came from immunoSEQ multiplex PCR; TCRdb stores just in-frame clones and leaves some out. The sample has approximately 36,000 clones; about nine tenths are singletons. V was pared by 5 bases and J by 1 base, with 13 bases between. The germline gives CDR1 LNHDA, CDR2 SQIVND (reference sequence). The CDR3 contains 15 residues. The chain carries TRBV19 and TRBJ2-3, with D possibly matching TRBD1 (6 bases). This sequence originates from a man in his 60s with acute or convalescent COVID-19. Material for sequencing was peripheral blood. The CDR3 is CASSLQGYGTDTQYF. The CDR3 DNA follows: TGTGCCAGTAGTCTACAGGGATATGGCACAGATACGCAGTATTTT.